Below, one TCR beta chain is given with its context. The antigen remains unidentified. This entry belongs to a study of PD-1 blockade in classical Hodgkin lymphoma. Study information: With a 2-week interval, patients received intravenous nivolumab at 3 mg/kg. Study conclusions and caveats: It was CD4+ TCR diversity, not CD8+, that rose significantly by C4D1.

With no exception, relapse followed autologous stem cell transplantation in all patients, and brentuximab vedotin exposure varied. Germline values: CDR1 SGHRS, CDR2 YFSETQ. The germline V and J ends were trimmed by 4 bases and 2 bases, with 20 bases remaining between them. The CDR3 has 17 residues. Some clones are missing from TCRdb's copy, which holds only in-frame ones; the method was immunoSEQ multiplex PCR. The data contain 55,000 to 75,000 clones, about 93% of them singletons. This clonotype originated in a human donor with classical Hodgkin lymphoma. The chain combines TRBV5-1 with TRBJ2-3; weak D call: TRBD1 (6 bases). The source material was peripheral blood mononuclear cells (PBMCs), sampled at baseline. CDR3 residues: CASSLRKRTDLTDTQYF. The CDR3 nucleotides read TGCGCCAGCAGCCTACGAAAAAGGACAGACCTCACAGATACGCAGTATTTT.